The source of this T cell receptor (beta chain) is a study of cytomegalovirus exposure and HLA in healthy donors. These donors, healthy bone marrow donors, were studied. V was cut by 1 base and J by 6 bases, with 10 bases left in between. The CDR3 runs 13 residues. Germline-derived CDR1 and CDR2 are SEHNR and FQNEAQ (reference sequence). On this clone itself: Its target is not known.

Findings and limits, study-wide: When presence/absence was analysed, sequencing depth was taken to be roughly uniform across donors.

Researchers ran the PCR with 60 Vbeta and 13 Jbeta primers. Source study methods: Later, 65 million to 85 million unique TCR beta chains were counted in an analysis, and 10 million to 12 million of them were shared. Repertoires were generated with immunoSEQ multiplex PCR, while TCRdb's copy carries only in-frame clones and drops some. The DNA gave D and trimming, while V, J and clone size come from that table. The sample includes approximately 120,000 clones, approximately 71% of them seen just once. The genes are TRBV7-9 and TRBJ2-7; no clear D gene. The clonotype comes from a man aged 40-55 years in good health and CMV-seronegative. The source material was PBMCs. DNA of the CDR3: TGTGCCAGCAGCTTAGAGCTCCCTGCCGAGCAGTACTTC. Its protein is CASSLELPAEQYF.